This is a list of T cell receptor beta chains from one sample in a study of blood T cell repertoires in COVID-19. The assay was immunoSEQ multiplex PCR, and TCRdb's table has in-frame clones only and misses some. Of about 54,000 clones in the sample, around four fifths were seen once. The sample consisted of peripheral blood. The receptors were sampled from a man aged 50 or older with acute or convalescent COVID-19. The CDR3 runs from the conserved cysteine through the conserved F or W. Fields, in order: J gene, clone size, V gene, D gene, CDR3 protein, CDR3 DNA. D genes are given only for firm matches. Not all rows give a size; the values are once, few, many and, for expanded clones, a class.

J: TRBJ2-1
size: NA
V: TRBV2
D: TRBD2
CDR3: CASRLAGGKQFF
DNA: TGTGCCAGCAGACTAGCGGGGGGGAAGCAGTTCTTC

J: TRBJ1-1
size: NA
V: TRBV2
D: NA
CDR3: CASSGTRTNVGAFF
DNA: TGTGCCAGCAGTGGAACACGGACAAACGTTGGGGCTTTCTTT

J: TRBJ2-3
size: NA
V: TRBV28
D: NA
CDR3: CASSRRLADTQYF
DNA: TGTGCCAGCAGTCGACGCCTAGCGGATACGCAGTATTTT

J: TRBJ1-2
size: once
V: TRBV20-1
D: NA
CDR3: CSASTQGSNYGYTF
DNA: TGCAGTGCTAGTACGCAGGGATCAAACTATGGCTACACCTTC

J: TRBJ1-4
size: NA
V: TRBV5-1
D: TRBD1
CDR3: CASSLATGYFRTGNEKLFF
DNA: TGCGCCAGCAGCTTGGCCACCGGCTATTTTAGGACAGGGAATGAAAAACTGTTTTTT

J: TRBJ2-5
size: NA
V: TRBV21-1
D: NA
CDR3: CASSNERPNRDWNQETQYF
DNA: TGTGCCAGCAGCAACGAGAGACCGAACCGGGACTGGAACCAAGAGACCCAGTACTTC

J: TRBJ1-1
size: NA
V: TRBV20-1
D: NA
CDR3: CSARGGNEAFF
DNA: TGCAGTGCTAGGGGGGGAAATGAAGCTTTCTTT

J: TRBJ1-2
size: NA
V: TRBV7-8
D: NA
CDR3: CASSGRTATDYGYTF
DNA: TGTGCCAGCAGCGGCCGGACAGCGACAGACTATGGCTACACCTTC

J: TRBJ1-6
size: NA
V: TRBV6-5
D: TRBD1
CDR3: CASSPTGTGGSPLHF
DNA: TGTGCCAGCAGCCCGACCGGGACAGGGGGATCACCCCTCCACTTT

J: TRBJ1-4
size: NA
V: TRBV6-5
D: TRBD1
CDR3: CASRRPGQGVEKLFF
DNA: TGTGCCAGCAGGAGACCGGGACAGGGTGTTGAAAAACTGTTTTTT

J: TRBJ2-7
size: once
V: TRBV4-2
D: TRBD1
CDR3: CASSPRDRGDHEQYF
DNA: TGTGCCAGCAGCCCCCGGGACAGGGGTGACCACGAGCAGTACTTC

J: TRBJ1-1
size: NA
V: TRBV5-1
D: TRBD1
CDR3: CASSLADRGGTEAFF
DNA: TGCGCCAGCAGCTTGGCGGACAGGGGAGGCACTGAAGCTTTCTTT

J: TRBJ1-5
size: NA
V: TRBV19
D: TRBD1
CDR3: CASSAYVQGALNQPQHF
DNA: TGTGCCAGTAGTGCCTACGTACAGGGGGCCCTCAATCAGCCCCAGCATTTT